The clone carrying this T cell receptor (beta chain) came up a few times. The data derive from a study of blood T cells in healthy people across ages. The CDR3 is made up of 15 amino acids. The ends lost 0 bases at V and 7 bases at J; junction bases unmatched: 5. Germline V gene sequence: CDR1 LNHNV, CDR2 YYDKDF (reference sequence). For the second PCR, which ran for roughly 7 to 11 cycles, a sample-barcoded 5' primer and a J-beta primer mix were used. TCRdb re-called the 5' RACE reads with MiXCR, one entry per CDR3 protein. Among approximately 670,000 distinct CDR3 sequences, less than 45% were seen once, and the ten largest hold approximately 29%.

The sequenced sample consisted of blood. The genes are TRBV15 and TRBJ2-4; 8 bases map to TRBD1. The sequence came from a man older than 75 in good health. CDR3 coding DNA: TGTGCCACCAGCAGAGATGGGACAGGCCGCAACATTCAGTACTTC. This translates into CATSRDGTGRNIQYF.